The 24 T cell receptor beta chains below were found in one sample sequenced in a study of cytomegalovirus exposure and HLA in healthy donors. The PCR used 60 Vbeta and 13 Jbeta primers. Assay: immunoSEQ multiplex PCR; the TCRdb copy retains only in-frame clones and omits some. The table records roughly 160,000 clones, approximately 80% of them present only once. The sample was PBMCs. The source is a boy aged 2 to 10 in good health and CMV-seronegative.

The V call is TRBV10-2, the J call TRBJ2-1; maybe TRBD1 (6 bases). V lost 6 bases, J lost 8 bases, and 14 bases lay in between. The CDR3 covers 13 residues. Germline V CDR1 and CDR2: WSHSY, SAAADI. The CDR3 is CASRITGFDEQFF. In DNA, the CDR3 is TGCGCCAGCAGAATTACAGGGTTCGATGAGCAGTTCTTC.

CDR3 DNA: TGTGCCAGCAGCAAAGGACAGGGGGCTCGAAACACCATATATTTT. The encoded protein is CASSKGQGARNTIYF. The V gene is TRBV25-1, the J gene TRBJ1-3; 11 bases agree with TRBD1. The CDR3 has 15 amino acids. Losses at the gene ends were 6 bases for V and 5 bases for J; bases not matched to a gene: 6. The germline CDR1 and CDR2 sequences are MGHDK and SYGVNS.

The chain employs TRBV5-5 and TRBJ2-3; 8 bases agree with TRBD2. The trim removed 4 bases at V and 0 bases at J, leaving 4 bases unmatched. CDR1 is SGHKS, CDR2 YYEKEE, per germline (reference sequence). The CDR3 is 15 amino acids. The CDR3 nucleotides read TGTGCCAGCAGCCTAGCGGGTTCTAGCACAGATACGCAGTATTTT. It specifies CASSLAGSSTDTQYF.

This chain connects TRBV7-9 to TRBJ1-2, with TRBD1 matching 10 bases. This CDR3 contains 16 residues. The V and J ends lost 3 bases and 0 bases, in that order; junction bases with no gene match: 4. CDR1 SEHNR and CDR2 FQNEAQ come from the germline V gene (reference sequence). CDR3 region: CASSFYGQGANYGYTF. In DNA form, the CDR3 reads TGTGCCAGCAGCTTTTACGGACAGGGGGCTAACTATGGCTACACCTTC.

This chain uses TRBV7-2 with TRBJ1-6; D is possibly TRBD1 (5 bases). V lost 3 bases to trimming and J lost 9 bases, with 9 bases between them. In germline, CDR1 is SGHTA, CDR2 FQGNSA. The CDR3 has 13 amino acids. CDR3 residues: CASSFSGGSPLHF. CDR3 nucleotides: TGTGCCAGCAGCTTCTCCGGGGGTTCACCCCTCCACTTT. The full variable domain, with the rest looked up from reference TRBV7-2 and TRBJ1-6, is GAGVSQSPSNKVTEKGKDVELRCDPISGHTALYWYRQSLGQGLEFLIYFQGNSAPDKSGLPSDRFSAERTGGSVSTLTIQRTQQEDSAVYLCASSFSGGSPLHFGNGTRLTVT.

The rearrangement uses TRBV13 and TRBJ2-7; D is possibly TRBD2 (6 bases). V was trimmed by 1 base and J by 3 bases, leaving 7 bases between them. The CDR3 extends over 13 amino acids. The germline V gene encodes CDR1 PRHDT and CDR2 FYEKMQ (reference sequence). CDR3 sequence reads: CASSLEGGYEQYF. CDR3 DNA sequence: TGTGCCAGCAGCTTAGAGGGAGGCTACGAGCAGTACTTC.

This clone was detected only once. The rearrangement links TRBV4-3 to TRBJ2-5, with 9 bases matching TRBD2. The germline V gene has CDR1 LGHNA and CDR2 YSLEER. Trimming at V came to 0 bases and at J to 5 bases, leaving 13 bases not matched to a gene. The CDR3 sequence is 18 residues long. Here the CDR3 DNA reads TGCGCCAGCAGCCAAGATCTTATGGGCGGGAGGGCCAGGGAGACCCAGTACTTC. Translation gives CASSQDLMGGRARETQYF.

The chain joins TRBV6-5 to TRBJ1-1; TRBD1 is a possible D gene (5 bases). This CDR3 contains 14 residues. Germline V gives CDR1 MNHEY, CDR2 SVGAGI. V was pared by 4 bases and J by 1 base, with 10 bases between. The CDR3 DNA reads TGTGCCAGCAGTTGGGCGGGGGGGAACACTGAAGCTTTCTTT. Translated: CASSWAGGNTEAFF.

The chain has TRBV19 and TRBJ1-2; 7 nucleotides agree with TRBD1. CDR3 length equals 11 residues. CDR1 LNHDA and CDR2 SQIVND come from the germline V gene (reference sequence). V lost 11 bases to trimming and J lost 5 bases; unmatched junction nucleotides: 5. CDR3 bases: TGTGCCTCCGACAGGGAATATGGCTACACCTTC. This codes for CASDREYGYTF.

This chain connects TRBV27 to TRBJ2-6; 7 bases are shared with TRBD1. The length of the CDR3 is 15 residues. The germline gives CDR1 MNHEY, CDR2 SMNVEV (reference sequence). V gave up 3 bases and J gave up 4 bases; unmatched junction bases: 3. The DNA for the CDR3 is TGTGCCAGCAGTTTGACAGGGTTCGGGGCCAACGTCCTGACTTTC. It specifies CASSLTGFGANVLTF. Full variable domain (rest looked up from reference TRBV27 and TRBJ2-6): EAQVTQNPRYLITVTGKKLTVTCSQNMNHEYMSWYRQDPGLGLRQIYYSMNVEVTDKGDVPEGYKVSRKEKRNFPLILESPSPNQTSLYFCASSLTGFGANVLTFGAGSRLTVL.

The chain has TRBV30 and TRBJ2-7; the D gene is possibly TRBD1 (6 bases). Germline V gene data show CDR1 as GTSNPN and CDR2 as SVGIG (reference sequence). This CDR3 is 14 amino acids long. Trimming took off 0 bases at V and 0 bases at J, with 9 bases between the two ends. In DNA form, the CDR3 reads TGTGCCTGGAGTGTACAGGGATCCTCCTACGAGCAGTACTTC. This gives the protein CAWSVQGSSYEQYF.

This chain links TRBV6-6 with TRBJ1-1; 8 positions agree with TRBD1. V trimming: 5 bases; J trimming: 11 bases; junction bases outside the gene matches: 13. The CDR3 covers 14 residues. Germline V gene lookup returns CDR1 MNHNY and CDR2 SVGAGI (reference sequence). The CDR3 protein is CASSSNGRRGLAFF. Here the CDR3 DNA reads TGTGCCAGCAGTAGCAACGGGCGCAGGGGGCTGGCTTTCTTT.

This sequence joins TRBV19 and TRBJ2-2, with 13 bases matching TRBD2. The germline V gene encodes CDR1 LNHDA and CDR2 SQIVND (reference sequence). V dropped 4 bases and J dropped 3; count of bases not matched to a gene: 2. This CDR3 has 16 amino acids. The chain's CDR3 is CASSTGTSGDTGELFF. DNA for the CDR3: TGTGCCAGTAGTACCGGGACTAGCGGGGACACCGGGGAGCTGTTTTTT.

The V call is TRBV9, the J call TRBJ2-1, with D possibly TRBD2 on 6 matching bases. The CDR3 spans 18 residues. Trimming took 4 bases from V and 1 from J, leaving 21 bases between them. CDR1 and CDR2 (germline): SGDLS, YYNGEE. The CDR3 loop is CASSPSQWGVLSYNEQFF. Written as DNA, the CDR3 is TGTGCCAGCAGCCCATCCCAGTGGGGGGTCTTATCCTACAATGAGCAGTTCTTC.

The V gene is TRBV27, the J gene TRBJ2-1; TRBD2 aligns across 7 bases. The CDR3 is made up of 14 amino acids. Germline lookup yields CDR1 MNHEY and CDR2 SMNVEV (reference sequence). V was clipped by 1 base and J by 9 bases; unmatched bases: 6. The CDR3 DNA follows: TGTGCCAGCAGTTTATTCGCGGGGGTGGTTGAGCAGTTCTTC. Translating gives CASSLFAGVVEQFF.

This clone showed up just once. The chain combines TRBV4-1 with TRBJ2-3; 7 bases are a match to TRBD2. The V gene's germline CDR1 is MGHRA and CDR2 YSYEKL. V was clipped by 0 bases and J by 0 bases; unmatched bases: 12. The CDR3 is 19 amino acids. CDR3 loop: CASSQESGTTRKSTDTQYF. In nucleotides, the CDR3 is TGCGCCAGCAGCCAAGAAAGTGGGACTACCAGAAAAAGCACAGATACGCAGTATTTT.

This chain joins TRBV30 and TRBJ1-6; 9 bases fit TRBD1. Germline V gives CDR1 GTSNPN, CDR2 SVGIG (reference sequence). Unmatched junction bases numbered 5, after V lost 3 bases and J lost 5 bases. This CDR3 contains 15 residues. The CDR3 is CAWRGQGVDNSPLHF. The CDR3, as DNA: TGTGCCTGGAGGGGACAGGGAGTAGATAATTCACCCCTCCACTTT.

CDR3 DNA sequence: TGTGCCAGCAGATCGCTGGGCCGGGATCTGGCTGGCTACACCTTC. Its protein is CASRSLGRDLAGYTF. V is TRBV5-4 and J is TRBJ1-2; no clear D. Germline CDR1 SGHNT, CDR2 YYREEE (reference sequence). The germline V and J ends were trimmed by 5 bases and 7 bases, with 21 bases remaining between them. There are 15 residues in the CDR3. Combining the CDR3 with reference TRBV5-4 and TRBJ1-2 gives the whole variable domain ETGVTQSPTHLIKTRGQQVTLRCSSQSGHNTVSWYQQALGQGPQFIFQYYREEENGRGNFPPRFSGLQFPNYSSELNVNALELDDSALYLCASRSLGRDLAGYTFGSGTRLTVV.

This clone was counted only a few times. A read error may account for a junction end that differs from germline. The chain joins TRBV7-2 to TRBJ2-5, with 9 nucleotides matching TRBD1. The germline V gene encodes CDR1 SGHTA and CDR2 FQGNSA. The CDR3 totals 14 residues. CDR3 bases: TGTGCCAGCAGCCGACAGGGGGACCAGGAGACCCAGTACTTC. The encoded protein is CASSRQGDQETQYF.

This clone was seen just once. The J gene is TRBJ2-2, the V gene TRBV5-4, with TRBD2 as a possible D gene (7 bases). The germline V gene encodes CDR1 SGHNT and CDR2 YYREEE (reference sequence). Trimming pared 5 bases from V and 0 bases from J, leaving 11 bases between. The CDR3 totals 15 residues. CDR3 sequence reads: CASRPGGPNTGELFF. CDR3 nucleotide sequence: TGTGCCAGCAGGCCGGGGGGCCCGAACACCGGGGAGCTGTTTTTT.

In this sample, this clone turned up once. The rearrangement uses TRBV5-6 and TRBJ2-5, with D tentatively TRBD2 (6 bases). Germline assignment: CDR1 SGHDT and CDR2 YYEEEE. There are 14 residues in the CDR3. Trimming took off 0 bases at V and 10 bases at J, with 16 bases between the two ends. CDR3 region: CASSLVGTPRSQYF. The CDR3, as DNA: TGTGCCAGCAGCTTGGTCGGGACTCCACGGAGCCAGTACTTC.

The rearrangement joins TRBV6-5 to TRBJ2-5; D is possibly TRBD1 (7 bases). The last part of the DNA fits TRBJ2-7 better; the J call may be wrong. Per germline, CDR1 MNHEY and CDR2 SVGAGI. This CDR3 is 15 amino acids long. CDR3 region: CASSYSAGGPYEQYF. CDR3 bases: TGTGCCAGCAGTTACTCGGCAGGGGGGCCCTACGAGCAGTACTTC.

V and J are TRBV6-1 and TRBJ2-7; 7 bases are shared with TRBD1. With 2 bases clipped from V and 2 bases from J, the junction kept 6 bases outside the gene matches. Germline-derived CDR1 and CDR2 are MNHNS and SASEGT. This CDR3 spans 15 amino acids. In DNA, the CDR3 is TGTGCCAGCAGTGAAATGGCTCAGGGGGCCTACGAGCAGTACTTC. Its translation: CASSEMAQGAYEQYF.

The chain links TRBV29-1 to TRBJ2-7; the match to TRBD1 covers 9 bases. Trimming cost V 7 bases and J 7 bases; bases outside gene matches: 11. The V gene's germline CDR1 is SQVTM and CDR2 ANQGSEA. The CDR3 has 13 residues. The CDR3 here is CSAVGTGSGEQYF. In DNA form, the CDR3 reads TGCAGCGCCGTGGGGACAGGGTCGGGTGAGCAGTACTTC.